This T cell receptor beta chain was found in a study of blood T cell repertoires in COVID-19. Study at large: The cDNA or gDNA used as material had been derived from T cells, B-cell-depleted T cells, or PBMCs.

This CDR3 contains 18 residues. The V and J ends lost 2 bases and 6 bases, in that order; junction bases with no gene match: 13. Per germline, CDR1 MDHEN and CDR2 SYDVKM. Methods used by the authors: Reference gene primer amplification in the assay estimated nucleated cell counts. Libraries were prepared by immunoSEQ multiplex PCR; TCRdb keeps only in-frame clonotypes and omits some of them. V and J calls and clone size are copied from that table; D and trimming were computed from the DNA. The table includes 70,000 to 80,000 clones, around 93% detected once. The sequenced sample was peripheral blood. The origin of this receptor is a woman aged 55-69 years with active COVID-19. V is TRBV28 and J is TRBJ2-6; TRBD1 agrees at 7 bases. CDR3 bases: TGTGCCAGCAGTTTAGGGGACAGACTTGAGGCCATGGCCAACGTCCTGACTTTC. Translating gives CASSLGDRLEAMANVLTF. The whole variable domain, filled in from reference TRBV28 and TRBJ2-6, reads DVKVTQSSRYLVKRTGEKVFLECVQDMDHENMFWYRQDPGLGLRLIYFSYDVKMKEKGDIPEGYSVSREKKERFSLILESASTNQTSMYLCASSLGDRLEAMANVLTFGAGSRLTVL.